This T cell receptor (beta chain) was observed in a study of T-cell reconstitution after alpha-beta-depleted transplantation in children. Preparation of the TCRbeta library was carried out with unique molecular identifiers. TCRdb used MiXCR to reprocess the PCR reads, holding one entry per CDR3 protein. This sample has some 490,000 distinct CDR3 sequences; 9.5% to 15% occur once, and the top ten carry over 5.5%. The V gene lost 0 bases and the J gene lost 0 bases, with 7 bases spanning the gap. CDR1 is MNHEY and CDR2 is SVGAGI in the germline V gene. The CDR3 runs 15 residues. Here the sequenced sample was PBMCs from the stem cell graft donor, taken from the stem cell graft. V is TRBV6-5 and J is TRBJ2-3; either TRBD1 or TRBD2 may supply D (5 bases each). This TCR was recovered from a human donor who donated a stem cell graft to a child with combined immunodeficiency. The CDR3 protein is CASSYSGRSTDTQYF. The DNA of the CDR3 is TGTGCCAGCAGTTACTCGGGACGGAGCACAGATACGCAGTATTTT.